The rows below give T cell receptor beta chains drawn from one sample of a study of T cells in Graves' hyperthyroidism and ophthalmopathy. In TCRdb, the multiplex PCR reads were re-called with MiXCR into one record per CDR3 protein. The table shows around 530,000 distinct CDR3 sequences, with 15% to 20% occurring only once. Source material: blood. These receptor sequences come from a woman aged 18-29 years with Graves' ophthalmopathy. CDR3s include the opening cysteine and the closing phenylalanine or tryptophan. Each record gives: CDR3 DNA, CDR3 protein, clone size, V gene, D gene, J gene. A D gene is named only where the DNA matches it firmly. Size is stated for part of the rows, as once, few or many counts, or as a class when the clone is expanded.

TGTGCTAGTGGTTTGTACGGGCCGAACAATGAGCAGTTCTTC CASGLYGPNNEQFF few TRBV12-5 NA TRBJ2-1
TGTGCCAGCAGCCCGGGGCGTAGAGATGAGCAGTTCTTC CASSPGRRDEQFF many TRBV28 NA TRBJ2-1
TGTGCCAGCGGACTAGCGCGTCATACACAGTACTTC CASGLARHTQYF many TRBV12-3/TRBV12-4 TRBD2 TRBJ2-5
TGCGCCAGCAGCCTCGGGACAAATGGCTACACCTTC CASSLGTNGYTF NA TRBV4-1 NA TRBJ1-2
TGTGCCAGTGCAGTAGACAGGGTCGCTGTGAACACTGAAGCTTTCTTT CASAVDRVAVNTEAFF few TRBV19 TRBD1 TRBJ1-1
TGTGCCATCAGTGACCCGGACAGGGTTGGCGGCTACACCTTC CAISDPDRVGGYTF NA TRBV10-3 TRBD1 TRBJ1-2
TGCAGTGCTCCGACTAGCGGGAGTGCTTACAATGAGCAGTTCTTC CSAPTSGSAYNEQFF NA TRBV20-1 TRBD2 TRBJ2-1
TGCGCCAGCAGCTTGGCCGACATCTACGAGCAGTACTTC CASSLADIYEQYF NA TRBV5-1 NA TRBJ2-7
TGTGCCAGCAGCCAAGCCACCGGGACTTCGGAGACCCAGTACTTC CASSQATGTSETQYF NA TRBV3-1 NA TRBJ2-5
TGTGCCAGCAGCGCCTTGACTAGCGGGGGGGGTGAGCAGTTCTTC CASSALTSGGGEQFF NA TRBV11-3 TRBD2 TRBJ2-1
TGTGCCAGCAGGACTAGCGGGACAGATACGCAGTATTTT CASRTSGTDTQYF NA TRBV12-3/TRBV12-4 TRBD2 TRBJ2-3
TGCAGCGCCCTCACCGGGACAGGGGACGGCTACACCTTC CSALTGTGDGYTF many TRBV29-1 TRBD1 TRBJ1-2
TGTGCCAGCAGTAATACAGGGTACAATCAGCCCCAGCATTTT CASSNTGYNQPQHF many TRBV27 NA TRBJ1-5
TGTGCCAGCAGTTACGGACCCAAGACAGGGGACTACGAGCAGTACTTC CASSYGPKTGDYEQYF many TRBV6-2/TRBV6-3 TRBD1 TRBJ2-7
TGTGCCAGCAGTGCATTGGATACGCAGTATTTT CASSALDTQYF many TRBV2 NA TRBJ2-3
TGTGCCAGCACCCATCGGGGCACAATAACCTTCTATGGCTACACCTTC CASTHRGTITFYGYTF NA TRBV6-1 NA TRBJ1-2
TGTGCCAGCAGCGTAGGACAGAACATGAACACTGAAGCTTTCTTT CASSVGQNMNTEAFF many TRBV7-9 NA TRBJ1-1
TGTGCCAGCAGTTTGATATGCCTCCCCAGGGGGTTAAGTTCCTACGAGCAGTACTTC CASSLICLPRGLSSYEQYF few TRBV28 TRBD1 TRBJ2-7
TGTGCCTGGAGTTTGAGGCCGACTGAGGGCTACACCTTC CAWSLRPTEGYTF many TRBV30 NA TRBJ1-2